The 30 T cell receptor beta chains below come from one sample, sequenced in a study of T cell changes during pregnancy in multiple sclerosis. Assay used: immunoSEQ multiplex PCR; TCRdb lists only in-frame clones, some missing. The sample records around 110,000 clones, 92% being singletons. Sequencing was performed on peripheral blood, taken in the third trimester of pregnancy. Receptors originate from a female donor with multiple sclerosis, enrolled in a pregnancy study.

This clone has more than one count but fewer than ten. The chain combines TRBV6-4 with TRBJ2-7; possible D gene TRBD1, 6 bases. V dropped 3 bases and J dropped 3 bases, with 9 bases sitting between them. Germline values: CDR1 MRHNA, CDR2 SNTAGT. This CDR3 has 13 amino acids. The CDR3 DNA is TGTGCCAGCAGTGAACGGGACAACTACGAGCAGTACTTC. It specifies CASSERDNYEQYF.

The V gene is TRBV7-6, the J gene TRBJ1-2, with TRBD1 matching over 11 bases. The CDR3 covers 17 residues. Germline V CDR1 and CDR2: SGHVS, FNYEAQ. V gave up 1 base and J gave up 2 bases; unmatched junction bases: 6. DNA of the CDR3: TGTGCCAGCAGCTTAGAACCCCGGACAGGGGGCAACTATGGCTACACCTTC. Translation gives CASSLEPRTGGNYGYTF.

V usage is TRBV5-1 and J usage is TRBJ2-4; 7 nucleotides agree with TRBD2. The CDR3 sequence is 13 residues long. Per the germline V gene, CDR1 is SGHRS and CDR2 is YFSETQ. Losses at the gene ends were 0 bases for V and 8 bases for J; bases not matched to a gene: 2. The CDR3 is CASSLDAGDIQYF. CDR3 sequence (DNA): TGCGCCAGCAGCTTGGATGCGGGGGACATTCAGTACTTC.

CDR3 in DNA: TGTGCCAGTAGATTAACAGCGAACACTGAAGCTTTCTTT. Its protein is CASRLTANTEAFF. The gene calls are TRBV19 and TRBJ1-1, with D uncertain. There are 13 residues in the CDR3. V lost 6 bases to trimming and J lost 1 base, with 9 bases between them. From germline, CDR1 is LNHDA and CDR2 SQIVND (reference sequence).

The V gene is TRBV4-1, the J gene TRBJ2-5, with 14 bases that match TRBD2. Germline values: CDR1 MGHRA, CDR2 YSYEKL. Trimming removed 4 bases from V and 11 bases from J; junction bases left unmatched: 9. CDR3 length: 15 amino acids. Here the CDR3 DNA reads TGCGCCAGCAGCCCAATGGGACTAGCGGGAGAGAGGCAGTACTTC. It codes for CASSPMGLAGERQYF.

This sequence joins TRBV30 and TRBJ2-5; 8 bases map to TRBD2. Germline CDR1 and CDR2: GTSNPN and SVGIG (reference sequence). The CDR3 covers 14 residues. J lost 4 bases, V lost 0 bases, and 4 bases had no gene match. The CDR3 sequence: CAWSVAGVGETQYF. DNA for the CDR3: TGTGCCTGGAGTGTAGCGGGGGTCGGAGAGACCCAGTACTTC.

V usage is TRBV5-1 and J usage is TRBJ2-5, with TRBD2 matching over 9 bases. V gave up 4 bases and J gave up 5 bases; unmatched junction bases: 6. Germline assignment: CDR1 SGHRS and CDR2 YFSETQ. The CDR3 extends over 14 amino acids. CDR3: CASSVAGVGETQYF. In DNA, the CDR3 is TGCGCCAGCAGCGTAGCGGGAGTCGGGGAGACCCAGTACTTC.

The chain links TRBV4-1 to TRBJ1-4; 9 bases line up with TRBD1. V was clipped by 0 bases and J by 8 bases; unmatched bases: 7. The CDR3 spans 16 residues. Germline V CDR1 and CDR2: MGHRA, YSYEKL. In DNA form, the CDR3 reads TGCGCCAGCAGCCAAGAGGGGGGGACAGGGAGCGAAAAACTGTTTTTT. It encodes CASSQEGGTGSEKLFF.

The chain carries TRBV19 and TRBJ2-1, with D possibly being TRBD1 (6 bases). With 3 bases removed from V and 0 bases from J, the gap between germline ends came to 9 bases. This CDR3 is built from 15 residues. Germline V gene lookup returns CDR1 LNHDA and CDR2 SQIVND (reference sequence). The CDR3 DNA sequence: TGTGCCAGTAGTATCTCAGGGGACTCCTACAATGAGCAGTTCTTC. This encodes CASSISGDSYNEQFF.

This chain connects TRBV7-3 to TRBJ2-3, with D uncertain. Germline CDR1 is SGHTA and CDR2 is FQGTGA. The CDR3 totals 13 residues. The V and J ends lost 4 bases and 2 bases respectively, with 7 bases between them. CDR3 residues: CASSSPSTDTQYF. The CDR3 DNA is TGTGCCAGCAGCTCCCCGTCCACAGATACGCAGTATTTT.

The chain is built from TRBV5-1 and TRBJ1-2; D is unresolved. Germline V CDR1 and CDR2: SGHRS, YFSETQ. V was trimmed by 0 bases and J by 2 bases, leaving 5 bases between them. This CDR3 is built from 13 residues. As DNA, the CDR3 is TGCGCCAGCAGCTTGGGTCGGAACTATGGCTACACCTTC. Its translation: CASSLGRNYGYTF.

CDR3 bases: TGCGCCAGCAGCTCGGACAGGGTGTCCGGGGAGCTGTTTTTT. Protein sequence: CASSSDRVSGELFF. The rearrangement uses TRBV5-1 and TRBJ2-2; 8 bases map to TRBD1. The germline V gene encodes CDR1 SGHRS and CDR2 YFSETQ. The V gene end was trimmed by 3 bases and the J gene end by 6 bases; junction bases not matched to a gene: 4. CDR3 length: 14 amino acids.

This sequence joins TRBV7-9 and TRBJ2-3, with 8 bases lining up with TRBD2. The CDR3 runs 13 residues. Germline CDR1 SEHNR, CDR2 FQNEAQ (reference sequence). The V gene end was trimmed by 10 bases and the J gene end by 2 bases; junction bases not matched to a gene: 5. CDR3 protein: CATERGPTDTQYF. The CDR3 nucleotides are TGTGCCACCGAGCGGGGGCCCACAGATACGCAGTATTTT. Based on the CDR3 plus reference TRBV7-9 and TRBJ2-3, the full variable domain is DTGVSQNPRHKITKRGQNVTFRCDPISEHNRLYWYRQTLGQGPEFLTYFQNEAQLEKSRLLSDRFSAERPKGSFSTLEIQRTEQGDSAMYLCATERGPTDTQYFGPGTRLTVL.

The chain combines TRBV5-1 with TRBJ2-7, with 9 bases fitting TRBD2. The CDR3 runs 16 residues. V lost 2 bases and J lost 6; bases outside the gene matches: 12. The germline CDR1 and CDR2 sequences are SGHRS and YFSETQ. The CDR3 region is CASSFQSGRFGLEQYF. In DNA, the CDR3 is TGCGCCAGCAGCTTTCAAAGCGGGAGGTTCGGGCTCGAGCAGTACTTC.

This clone has more than one count but fewer than ten. V gene TRBV6-4 combines with J gene TRBJ1-5; possible D gene TRBD1, 5 bases. The CDR3 spans 13 residues. Germline CDR1 reads MRHNA; CDR2 reads SNTAGT. Trimming took 8 bases from V and 7 from J, leaving 15 bases between them. CDR3 nucleotide sequence: TGTGCCAGCTTGGGCAGGGTCACACAGCCCCAGCATTTT. Encoded protein: CASLGRVTQPQHF.

Points on this clone: Other DNA sequences in the same sample also yield this CDR3. The chain uses TRBV10-3 and TRBJ2-7, with TRBD2 matching over 12 bases. V trimming: 6 bases; J trimming: 2 bases; junction bases outside the gene matches: 5. The V gene's germline CDR1 is ENHRY and CDR2 SYGVKD. The CDR3 sequence is 15 residues long. Here the CDR3 DNA reads TGTGCCATCAGGCCGGGACTAGCGGGTCCCTACGAGCAGTACTTC. Protein: CAIRPGLAGPYEQYF.

V usage is TRBV30 and J usage is TRBJ2-1; D is uncertain. Trimming shortened V by 3 bases and J by 3 bases, and 6 bases separated the two germline ends. The CDR3 extends over 12 amino acids. Germline V gene lookup returns CDR1 GTSNPN and CDR2 SVGIG (reference sequence). The CDR3 protein is CAWSPNYNEQFF. CDR3 DNA: TGTGCCTGGAGCCCAAACTACAATGAGCAGTTCTTC.

The chain links TRBV27 to TRBJ2-1; weak D call: TRBD2 (5 bases). CDR1 is MNHEY, CDR2 SMNVEV, per germline (reference sequence). Between the trimmed V and J ends, which lost 3 bases and 3 bases, there was a span of 9 bases. The CDR3 contains 14 residues. In nucleotides, the CDR3 is TGTGCCAGCAGTTTCTGGGAGAACTACAATGAGCAGTTCTTC. This codes for CASSFWENYNEQFF.

The J gene is TRBJ1-5, the V gene TRBV19; D unclear. The germline V gene has CDR1 LNHDA and CDR2 SQIVND (reference sequence). This CDR3 contains 12 residues. Trimming shortened V by 2 bases and J by 7 bases, and 6 bases separated the two germline ends. The CDR3 region has the DNA TGTGCCAGTAGTATAAGTGGCCAGCCCCAGCATTTT. This codes for CASSISGQPQHF.

V and J are TRBV30 and TRBJ2-1, with D perhaps TRBD2 (5 bases). Germline V gene sequence: CDR1 GTSNPN, CDR2 SVGIG (reference sequence). CDR3 length: 14 residues. With 2 bases removed from V and 7 bases from J, the gap between germline ends came to 15 bases. The CDR3 DNA sequence: TGTGCCTGGAGTTCCCTAGCAGAGTGGAATGAGCAGTTCTTC. This gives the protein CAWSSLAEWNEQFF.

The gene calls are TRBV5-4 and TRBJ2-5, with D perhaps matching TRBD1 (5 bases). This CDR3 spans 14 amino acids. V lost 4 bases to trimming and J lost 0 bases, with 10 bases between them. Per the germline V gene, CDR1 is SGHNT and CDR2 is YYREEE (reference sequence). CDR3 coding DNA: TGTGCCAGCAGCAAGGACACGTACCAAGAGACCCAGTACTTC. Translated: CASSKDTYQETQYF.

The chain combines TRBV15 with TRBJ1-2, with 7 bases aligning to TRBD1. The CDR3 spans 16 residues. Unmatched junction bases numbered 12, after V lost 0 bases and J lost 8 bases. Germline values: CDR1 LNHNV, CDR2 YYDKDF (reference sequence). The CDR3, as DNA: TGTGCCACCAGCAGAGATCTTTCAGGGGGTGAGAGGGGCTACACCTTC. As protein: CATSRDLSGGERGYTF.

This chain uses TRBV19 with TRBJ1-1; weak D call: TRBD1 (5 bases). The CDR3 has 14 amino acids. The germline V gene encodes CDR1 LNHDA and CDR2 SQIVND (reference sequence). V lost 6 bases, J lost 4 bases, and 15 bases lay in between. The CDR3 loop reads CASRTQVQGTEAFF. The CDR3 DNA reads as TGTGCCAGTAGGACACAGGTGCAGGGCACTGAAGCTTTCTTT.

The V gene is TRBV7-9, the J gene TRBJ1-1; 8 nucleotides align to TRBD1. CDR1 is SEHNR, CDR2 FQNEAQ, per germline (reference sequence). V lost 8 bases, J lost 1 base, and 6 bases stayed unmatched. The CDR3 extends over 14 amino acids. CDR3 loop: CASEFQGANTEAFF. For the CDR3, the DNA is TGTGCCAGCGAATTTCAGGGGGCGAACACTGAAGCTTTCTTT. The variable domain in full, completed from reference TRBV7-9 and TRBJ1-1, reads DTGVSQNPRHKITKRGQNVTFRCDPISEHNRLYWYRQTLGQGPEFLTYFQNEAQLEKSRLLSDRFSAERPKGSFSTLEIQRTEQGDSAMYLCASEFQGANTEAFFGQGTRLTVV.

The J gene is TRBJ2-2, the V gene TRBV2, with a possible D match to TRBD2 (6 bases). CDR3 length equals 18 residues. Trimming took off 6 bases at V and 2 bases at J, with 22 bases between the two ends. CDR1 and CDR2 from the germline V gene are SNHLY and FYNNEI. CDR3 bases: TGTGCCAGCAGCCACTCGACTAGTCGGGGGATAAACACCGGGGAGCTGTTTTTT. Encoded protein: CASSHSTSRGINTGELFF.

The rearrangement links TRBV9 to TRBJ2-2, with D perhaps matching TRBD1 (6 bases). V dropped 0 bases and J dropped 4 bases, with 7 bases sitting between them. The CDR3 contains 14 residues. CDR1 is SGDLS, CDR2 YYNGEE, per germline. The CDR3 here is CASSVVGGTGELFF. The CDR3 bases are TGTGCCAGCAGCGTAGTAGGGGGCACCGGGGAGCTGTTTTTT.

V usage is TRBV9 and J usage is TRBJ2-1, with D maybe TRBD2 (6 bases). CDR1 and CDR2 (germline): SGDLS, YYNGEE. The CDR3 sequence is 16 residues long. Trimming took off 0 bases at V and 15 bases at J, with 25 bases between the two ends. The CDR3 nucleotides read TGTGCCAGCAGCGTAGATGGATGGTCTGTGGAGGGAAGACGGTTCTTC. This codes for CASSVDGWSVEGRRFF.

The gene calls are TRBV27 and TRBJ2-5; weak D call: TRBD1 (5 bases). The J call could be wrong; TRBJ2-7 is a better fit for the DNA end. The CDR3 runs to 13 residues. Germline CDR1 and CDR2: MNHEY and SMNVEV (reference sequence). The CDR3 DNA is TGTGCCAGCAGTTTATCAACAGGCTACGAGCAGTACTTC. It yields the protein CASSLSTGYEQYF.

The chain joins TRBV5-1 to TRBJ2-7; TRBD1 aligns across 9 bases. The V and J ends lost 4 bases and 4 bases, in that order; junction bases with no gene match: 9. This CDR3 comprises 15 residues. Germline V gene sequence: CDR1 SGHRS, CDR2 YFSETQ. CDR3 in amino acids: CASSLEGTGQYEQYF. In DNA, the CDR3 is TGCGCCAGCAGCCTGGAGGGGACAGGGCAATACGAGCAGTACTTC.

This clone has just one count. This CDR3 reads CASSSGLAGPYNEQFF. Here the CDR3 DNA reads TGTGCCAGCAGTTCAGGACTAGCAGGCCCCTACAATGAGCAGTTCTTC. The chain recombines TRBV27 with TRBJ2-1, with TRBD2 matching over 8 bases. Germline V gene data show CDR1 as MNHEY and CDR2 as SMNVEV (reference sequence). The CDR3 is made up of 16 amino acids. V shed 4 bases, J shed 2 bases, and the junction held 7 bases outside the gene matches.